This paragraph reports one T cell receptor beta chain. What it binds is unknown. Profiled with immunoSEQ multiplex PCR; TCRdb holds only in-frame clones, not every one. The table lists roughly 350,000 clones, 70% to 90% of them singletons. The CDR3 runs to 17 residues. The V gene lost 1 base and the J gene lost 4 bases, with 18 bases spanning the gap. Germline CDR1 and CDR2: MNHNS and SASEGT. The sample belongs to a study of Ad26.COV2.S vaccination and SARS-CoV-2 variants. Study-level results: After vaccination, reports described spike-specific CD8+ and CD4+ T cell responses as showing substantial breadth.

Treatment specified: about 20 received Ad26.COV2.S at low or high dose, single or two shots; about 5 received placebo; per-sample allocation not given. Sampling occurred on day 63 after the first vaccine or placebo injection. This vaccine is an Ad26 vector that expresses the Wuhan-strain SARS-CoV-2 spike. The chain joins TRBV6-1 to TRBJ2-3; D could derive from TRBD1 or TRBD2 (6 bases each). The TCR originated in a person between 18 and 60 years old who received the Ad26.COV2.S COVID-19 vaccine or a placebo. This sample comprised peripheral blood, obtained in a trial of Ad26.COV2.S vaccine versus placebo. CDR3 coding DNA: TGTGCCAGCAGTGAAGTGATGGGTTGGAGGGGGGCAGATACGCAGTATTTT. Protein product: CASSEVMGWRGADTQYF.